The T cell receptor (beta chain) described here comes from a study of blood T cell repertoires in COVID-19. The CDR3 extends over 15 amino acids. Between the trimmed V and J ends, which lost 3 bases and 4 bases, there was a span of 10 bases. Germline CDR1 and CDR2: SNHLY and FYNNEI. The table came from immunoSEQ multiplex PCR; TCRdb's copy has only in-frame clones and leaves some out. The top ten clones hold less than 3% of a sample with approximately 280,000 clones, approximately 89% of them seen once. This chain joins TRBV2 and TRBJ1-6; no clear D gene. The clonotype was recovered from a young woman who had recovered from COVID-19. Sequencing was carried out using PBMCs or T cells enriched from blood (not recorded which). The CDR3 DNA reads TGTGCCAGCAGTGACGGTGACACTTATAATTCACCCCTCCACTTT. This translates into CASSDGDTYNSPLHF.